These 14 T cell receptor beta chains share one sample of origin, sequenced in a study of control samples from healthy donors and cancer patients (dated by TCRdb to 2020 to 2022). The library was generated by the immunoSEQ multiplex PCR assay. As stored in TCRdb, this immuneACCESS dataset retains in-frame rearrangements with V and J assigned. A fraction of the clones does not appear; measured against another copy, unresolved V genes explain less than half of the discrepancy, and the remainder lacks a known reason. Within this sample are 150,000 to 200,000 clones, with 70% to 90% of them counted one time only. The top ten clones comprise more than 10% of the sample. Sequenced material: blood. The receptors were sampled from a young man in good health.

The rearrangement links TRBV18 to TRBJ2-5; 7 bases line up with TRBD1. Per the germline V gene, CDR1 is KGHSH and CDR2 is LQKENI. The J segment lost 1 base and the V segment lost 6 bases, leaving 5 bases of the junction unmatched. CDR3 size: 14 residues. CDR3 sequence (DNA): TGTGCCAGCTCCCCCGGACAGGCCCAAGAGACCCAGTACTTC. It codes for CASSPGQAQETQYF.

The V call is TRBV29-1, the J call TRBJ1-2, with 10 bases matching TRBD1. Unmatched junction bases numbered 1, after V lost 4 bases and J lost 2 bases. The CDR3 spans 13 residues. Germline assignment: CDR1 SQVTM and CDR2 ANQGSEA. The CDR3: CSVGGQGNYGYTF. CDR3 nucleotide sequence: TGCAGCGTTGGGGGACAGGGGAACTATGGCTACACCTTC.

This clone was counted a few times. The rearrangement uses TRBV18 and TRBJ2-2; 15 bases fit TRBD2. The CDR3 loop spans 19 amino acids. Trimming removed 3 bases from V and 6 bases from J; junction bases left unmatched: 11. Germline V lookup: CDR1 KGHSH, CDR2 LQKENI. CDR3 residues: CASSPGLAGGLLKAGELFF. The CDR3 nucleotides read TGTGCCAGCTCACCCGGACTAGCGGGAGGGCTGTTGAAGGCCGGGGAGCTGTTTTTT.

The chain couples TRBV4-1 to TRBJ1-6; no firm D call. The CDR3 totals 15 residues. The germline CDR1 and CDR2 sequences are MGHRA and YSYEKL. Trimming pared 5 bases from V and 3 bases from J, leaving 11 bases between. The CDR3 region is CASSAGYSYNSPLHF. CDR3 nucleotides: TGCGCCAGCAGCGCCGGTTATAGCTATAATTCACCCCTCCACTTT.

The V and J genes are TRBV28 and TRBJ2-1, with D perhaps TRBD2 (6 bases). Deletions cut 6 bases from V and 13 bases from J, with 25 bases between. Germline V lookup: CDR1 MDHEN, CDR2 SYDVKM. The CDR3 covers 15 residues. The CDR3 loop is CASRTGTQTPKYQFF. For the CDR3, the DNA is TGTGCCAGCAGGACCGGGACTCAAACCCCAAAATATCAGTTCTTC.

The chain links TRBV13 to TRBJ1-6; 8 bases fit TRBD1. The CDR3 runs to 13 residues. Germline V lookup: CDR1 PRHDT, CDR2 FYEKMQ (reference sequence). Losses at the gene ends were 5 bases for V and 10 bases for J; bases not matched to a gene: 4. CDR3 protein: CASSADRESPLHF. CDR3 in DNA: TGTGCCAGCAGCGCGGACAGGGAGTCACCCCTCCACTTT.

The chain combines TRBV3-1 (or the pseudogene TRBV3-2) with TRBJ2-1; 8 bases map to TRBD2. Germline CDR1 reads LGHDT; CDR2 reads YNNKEL (reference sequence). V was clipped by 4 bases and J by 4 bases; unmatched bases: 6. The CDR3 covers 15 residues. CDR3 sequence reads: CASSPRASGYNEQFF. The DNA of the CDR3 is TGTGCCAGCAGCCCCCGAGCTAGCGGGTACAATGAGCAGTTCTTC.

Of note for this clone: Other DNA sequences in the sample encode the same CDR3. This chain joins TRBV4-2 and TRBJ1-5, with D hard to call. The CDR3 covers 14 residues. Trimming took off 1 base at V and 2 bases at J, with 6 bases between the two ends. Germline CDR1 reads LGHNA; CDR2 reads YNFKEQ. As DNA, the CDR3 is TGTGCCAGCAGCCAAGGAAGCGGCAATCAGCCCCAGCATTTT. Translating it yields CASSQGSGNQPQHF.

The gene calls are TRBV15 and TRBJ1-2, with D perhaps matching TRBD1 (5 bases). This CDR3 is 14 amino acids long. V was pared by 7 bases and J by 4 bases, with 16 bases between. In germline, CDR1 is LNHNV, CDR2 YYDKDF (reference sequence). The CDR3 region has the DNA TGTGCCACCACCGAGCTCACAGGCCCCTATGGCTACACCTTC. Translating it yields CATTELTGPYGYTF.

The chain links TRBV15 to TRBJ2-1; 11 nucleotides match TRBD1. Trimming took 0 bases from V and 7 from J; bases not matched to a gene: 5. Germline values: CDR1 LNHNV, CDR2 YYDKDF (reference sequence). The CDR3 covers 16 residues. This CDR3 is CATSRDVGQGDNEQFF. CDR3 nucleotide sequence: TGTGCCACCAGCAGAGATGTGGGACAGGGGGATAATGAGCAGTTCTTC. Variable domain in full (rest from reference TRBV15 and TRBJ2-1): DAMVIQNPRYQVTQFGKPVTLSCSQTLNHNVMYWYQQKSSQAPKLLFHYYDKDFNNEADTPDNFQSRRPNTSFCFLDIRSPGLGDTAMYLCATSRDVGQGDNEQFFGPGTRLTVL.

This clone was picked up one time. The rearrangement links TRBV19 to TRBJ1-3, with a weak D call TRBD1 (5 bases). The V end lost 6 bases, the J end lost 0 bases, and 12 bases lay between the germline ends. Germline V gene sequence: CDR1 LNHDA, CDR2 SQIVND (reference sequence). The length of the CDR3 is 15 residues. The CDR3 coding sequence is TGTGCCAGTAGAGGGACGGTATCCTCTGGAAACACCATATATTTT. This gives the protein CASRGTVSSGNTIYF.

Remarks on this clone: The same CDR3 also results from other DNA sequences found in this sample. CDR3 nucleotides: TGTGCCAGCAGCTTAACCGGGAACACTGAAGCTTTCTTT. Protein: CASSLTGNTEAFF. The chain uses TRBV7-2 and TRBJ1-1; D is undetermined. The germline CDR1 and CDR2 sequences are SGHTA and FQGNSA. V lost 2 bases and J lost 1, with 5 bases in between. This CDR3 spans 13 amino acids.

The genes are TRBV6-5 and TRBJ2-7; D unclear. This CDR3 is built from 12 residues. Germline V lookup: CDR1 MNHEY, CDR2 SVGAGI. The V end was cut by 8 bases, the J end by 0 bases, with 8 bases between. The CDR3 DNA follows: TGTGCCAGCTCCCCTAGCTCCTACGAGCAGTACTTC. Its translation: CASSPSSYEQYF.

In regard to this clone: Other DNA sequences within the sample encode an identical CDR3. The CDR3 spells CASSLGGEQFF. In nucleotides, the CDR3 is TGTGCCAGCAGTTTGGGGGGTGAGCAGTTCTTC. The chain links TRBV6-2 or TRBV6-3 to TRBJ2-1, with a tentative D call TRBD2 (6 bases). V dropped 4 bases and J dropped 9 bases, with 7 bases sitting between them. Germline V gene sequence: CDR1 MNHEY, CDR2 SVGEGT. The length of the CDR3 is 11 residues.